These T cell receptor beta chains were read from a single sample in a study of persistence of HIV-infected CD4 T cells. Method: immunoSEQ multiplex PCR; TCRdb's copy keeps in-frame clones and lacks some. This table holds about 39,000 clones, roughly 84% found once. Antigen specificity for these receptors is unknown. This sample comprised cultured CD4+ T cells from PBMCs, obtained from a patient who received antiretroviral therapy. The receptors here all came from an adult with HIV. The donor label of this sample is uncertain. Each CDR3 is given with its conserved first and last residue. A D gene is named only where the DNA matches it firmly. Expanded clones get a size class; other rows say once, few or many, or leave the size out.

clone size	V gene	D gene	J gene	CDR3 protein	CDR3 DNA
NA	TRBV6-6	TRBD1	TRBJ2-7	CASSRGQGFQYEQYF	TGTGCCAGCAGTCGCGGACAGGGCTTCCAATACGAGCAGTACTTC
NA	TRBV3-1/TRBV3-2	NA	TRBJ1-5	CASSLRQAPDQPQHF	TGTGCCAGCAGCCTAAGACAAGCTCCGGATCAGCCCCAGCATTTT
NA	TRBV25-1	NA	TRBJ1-2	CASSATANYGYTF	TGTGCCAGCAGTGCGACGGCTAACTATGGCTACACCTTC
NA	TRBV6-2/TRBV6-3	NA	TRBJ2-3	CASSYFSGKDTQYF	TGTGCCAGCAGTTACTTCTCAGGGAAAGATACGCAGTATTTT
NA	TRBV7-7	NA	TRBJ1-4	CASSQARGLNEKLFF	TGTGCCAGCAGCCAAGCTCGGGGGTTAAATGAAAAACTGTTTTTT
NA	TRBV6-4	TRBD1	TRBJ1-6	CASSQQGADNSPLHF	TGTGCCAGCAGTCAACAGGGGGCGGATAATTCACCCCTCCACTTT
NA	TRBV28	TRBD1	TRBJ2-7	CASTAGQVPYEQYF	TGTGCCAGCACTGCTGGACAGGTCCCCTACGAGCAGTACTTC
once	TRBV7-3	TRBD1	TRBJ2-3	CASSFQGASTDTQYF	TGTGCCAGCAGCTTCCAGGGGGCGAGCACAGATACGCAGTATTTT
NA	TRBV18	NA	TRBJ1-1	CASARIPTEAFF	TGTGCCAGCGCAAGGATCCCCACTGAAGCTTTCTTT
NA	TRBV19	TRBD1	TRBJ1-1	CASRQGPLNTEAFF	TGTGCCAGTAGACAGGGGCCTTTGAACACTGAAGCTTTCTTT
once	TRBV7-9	TRBD2	TRBJ2-1	CASSRGLTEQFF	TGTGCCAGCAGCCGGGGACTAACGGAGCAGTTCTTC
NA	TRBV24-1	NA	TRBJ2-4	CATSATVENIQYF	TGTGCCACCAGTGCAACAGTGGAAAACATTCAGTACTTC
NA	TRBV10-3	TRBD1	TRBJ2-2	CAISLHRPGQGATGELFF	TGTGCCATCAGTCTCCATAGGCCGGGACAGGGGGCAACCGGGGAGCTGTTTTTT
NA	TRBV21-1	NA	TRBJ1-5	CASSPQGIDQPQHF	TGTGCCAGCAGCCCACAAGGGATCGATCAGCCCCAGCATTTT
NA	TRBV6-5	NA	TRBJ1-5	CASSTQQGGQPQHF	TGTGCCAGCAGTACCCAACAGGGAGGTCAGCCCCAGCATTTT
NA	TRBV7-9	NA	TRBJ2-7	CASSPGHGGVGSYEQYF	TGTGCCAGCAGCCCAGGTCACGGTGGGGTGGGCTCCTACGAGCAGTACTTC
NA	TRBV7-3	TRBD1	TRBJ1-6	CASSLGTASSPLHF	TGTGCCAGCAGCCTTGGGACAGCGAGTTCACCCCTCCACTTT
NA	TRBV11-1	TRBD1	TRBJ2-3	CASSLPGQGGTDTQYF	TGTGCCAGCAGCCTACCGGGACAGGGAGGCACAGATACGCAGTATTTT
NA	TRBV28	NA	TRBJ1-2	CASFRGAQSYGYTF	TGTGCCAGCTTTCGGGGGGCGCAGAGCTATGGCTACACCTTC
NA	TRBV12-5	TRBD1	TRBJ1-5	CASGLGRGGESNQPQHF	TGTGCTAGTGGTTTGGGCAGGGGGGGTGAGAGCAATCAGCCCCAGCATTTT
NA	TRBV29-1	NA	TRBJ2-4	CSVEWGFRGRNIQYF	TGCAGCGTTGAATGGGGGTTTCGAGGGAGAAACATTCAGTACTTC
NA	TRBV2	NA	TRBJ2-3	CASETDTDTQYF	TGTGCCAGCGAGACAGACACAGATACGCAGTATTTT
NA	TRBV28	TRBD2	TRBJ2-7	CATLAGGSYEQYF	TGTGCCACCTTAGCGGGGGGATCCTACGAGCAGTACTTC
NA	TRBV28	NA	TRBJ2-3	CASSFQGNTQYF	TGTGCCAGCAGTTTTCAGGGGAATACGCAGTATTTT
NA	TRBV5-4	NA	TRBJ2-1	CASSLQANDNEQFF	TGTGCCAGCAGCTTGCAGGCCAACGACAATGAGCAGTTCTTC
NA	TRBV3-1/TRBV3-2	NA	TRBJ2-7	CASSQDLASASPSF	TGTGCCAGCAGCCAAGATCTGGCTAGTGCATCCCCTTCCTTC
few	TRBV24-1	NA	TRBJ1-5	CATSDTRVGQPQHF	TGTGCCACCAGTGACACCAGGGTTGGGCAGCCCCAGCATTTT
once	TRBV3-1/TRBV3-2	NA	TRBJ2-6	CASSRDLRSSGANVLTF	TGTGCCAGCAGCCGAGACTTACGCAGCTCTGGGGCCAACGTCCTGACTTTC
few	TRBV27	TRBD2	TRBJ2-5	CASRLRATSGPETQYF	TGTGCCAGCAGACTAAGAGCGACTAGCGGCCCGGAGACCCAGTACTTC
NA	TRBV15	NA	TRBJ1-2	CATSRDRRATYGYTF	TGTGCCACCAGCAGAGATCGAAGGGCTACCTATGGCTACACCTTC
NA	TRBV5-1	TRBD1	TRBJ2-5	CASSVLGTGIETQYF	TGCGCCAGCAGCGTCCTCGGGACAGGGATAGAGACCCAGTACTTC
NA	TRBV7-3	NA	TRBJ2-3	CASSLTGTDTQYF	TGTGCCAGCAGCTTAACAGGCACAGATACGCAGTATTTT
once	TRBV12-3/TRBV12-4	NA	TRBJ1-1	CASSSNTAEAFF	TGTGCCAGCAGTTCCAACACCGCTGAAGCTTTCTTT
NA	TRBV5-4	TRBD2	TRBJ2-3	CASSLRSSGEGTDTQYF	TGTGCCAGCAGCTTGCGGTCTAGCGGGGAGGGGACAGATACGCAGTATTTT
few	TRBV6-6	TRBD1	TRBJ1-2	CASSYSMRTGQEGYTF	TGTGCCAGCAGTTACTCAATGAGGACAGGCCAGGAAGGCTACACCTTC
NA	TRBV6-6	NA	TRBJ1-2	CASSYSMGGAYGYTF	TGTGCCAGCAGTTACTCGATGGGGGGCGCTTATGGCTACACCTTC
NA	TRBV2	NA	TRBJ2-7	CASSERGGTTYF	TGTGCCAGCAGTGAAAGAGGGGGGACCACGTACTTC
NA	TRBV9	NA	TRBJ1-1	CASSPPSKEAFF	TGTGCCAGCAGCCCCCCGAGCAAGGAAGCTTTCTTT